The 16 T cell receptor beta chains below were found in one sample sequenced in a study of identical twins. MiXCR was run by TCRdb on the 5' RACE reads, yielding one entry per CDR3 protein. The sample has approximately 220,000 distinct CDR3 sequences, 7.5% seen once. The sample was also linked to a second study, of yellow fever vaccine responses in identical twins.

Sample: CD8+ T cells sorted from blood. Receptor source: a woman aged 18-30 years in good health.

This clonotype was counted a single time. The chain combines TRBV19 with TRBJ2-7; D remains unclear. Germline V gene lookup returns CDR1 LNHDA and CDR2 SQIVND (reference sequence). The CDR3 contains 15 residues. V was trimmed by 1 base and J by 0 bases, leaving 10 bases between them. DNA for the CDR3: TGTGCCAGTAGTATAGGCCCGACTTACTCCTACGAGCAGTACTTC. This codes for CASSIGPTYSYEQYF.

This clonotype has ten or more counts. This rearrangement joins TRBV6-1 to TRBJ1-2, with D maybe TRBD1 (5 bases). CDR3 length: 15 residues. Germline values: CDR1 MNHNS, CDR2 SASEGT. The V end lost 7 bases, the J end lost 4 bases, and 19 bases lay between the germline ends. CDR3 sequence (DNA): TGTGCCAGCACCAACGGGGCAGGTTCGGGCTATGGCTACACCTTC. Translating gives CASTNGAGSGYGYTF.

This clonotype was picked up a small number of times. The chain uses TRBV20-1 and TRBJ2-7; tentative D call: TRBD2 (5 bases). This CDR3 has 12 amino acids. CDR1 DFQATT and CDR2 SNEGSKA come from the germline V gene (reference sequence). V was shortened by 6 bases and J by 5 bases, with 14 bases between the two germline ends. CDR3 sequence reads: CSAEDSFDEQYF. CDR3 coding DNA: TGCAGTGCAGAGGACTCCTTCGACGAGCAGTACTTC.

There are many counts of this clonotype. The V call is TRBV28, the J call TRBJ1-5, with D possibly matching TRBD1 (5 bases). Looked up from germline, CDR1 is MDHEN and CDR2 is SYDVKM. Trimming stripped 5 bases from V and 3 bases from J, with 20 bases between. There are 17 residues in the CDR3. The CDR3: CASSVSYPVGDNQPQHF. Here the CDR3 DNA reads TGTGCCAGCAGTGTATCGTACCCGGTAGGGGACAATCAGCCCCAGCATTTT.

In this sample, this clonotype turned up many times. The genes are TRBV27 and TRBJ1-2; a weak D match, TRBD1 (6 bases). In germline, CDR1 is MNHEY, CDR2 SMNVEV (reference sequence). This CDR3 region has 13 residues. V lost 3 bases to trimming and J lost 7 bases, with 12 bases between them. The CDR3 reads CASSFGGVGGYTF. CDR3 nucleotides: TGTGCCAGCAGTTTTGGGGGCGTGGGTGGCTACACCTTC.

This clonotype has a count of ten or more. This rearrangement joins TRBV20-1 to TRBJ2-7; D unclear. The CDR3 is made up of 13 amino acids. V lost 3 bases to trimming and J lost 2 bases, with 11 bases between them. Germline V gene sequence: CDR1 DFQATT, CDR2 SNEGSKA (reference sequence). The CDR3 coding sequence is TGCAGTGCTAGTCAGGCGGACCCCTACGAGCAGTACTTC. Its translation: CSASQADPYEQYF.

The chain recombines TRBV7-3 with TRBJ2-3; no clear D gene. Germline-derived CDR1 and CDR2 are SGHTA and FQGTGA. There are 15 residues in the CDR3. Trimming removed 5 bases from V and 2 bases from J, with 14 bases in between. CDR3 in DNA: TGTGCCAGCAGCATCACTGGGTCACCCACAGATACGCAGTATTTT. Amino acids: CASSITGSPTDTQYF.

The J gene is TRBJ2-7, the V gene TRBV15, with D possibly matching TRBD1 (6 bases). V shed 3 bases and J shed 0 bases, with 15 bases lying between them. The germline CDR1 and CDR2 sequences are LNHNV and YYDKDF (reference sequence). CDR3 length equals 16 residues. The CDR3 DNA sequence: TGTGCCACCAGCAGGACCCCCGGGACAAGCTCCTACGAGCAGTACTTC. Protein product: CATSRTPGTSSYEQYF.

This clonotype was counted between two and nine times. V gene TRBV12-3 or TRBV12-4 combines with J gene TRBJ2-2, with 11 bases that match TRBD2. The CDR3 contains 15 residues. With V trimmed by 6 bases and J by 5 bases, 5 bases remained unmatched. This CDR3 reads CASSIAGGPTGELFF. CDR3 bases: TGTGCCAGCAGCATAGCGGGGGGGCCGACCGGGGAGCTGTTTTTT.

In its sample, this clonotype was seen a few times. This rearrangement joins TRBV27 to TRBJ2-7; D may be TRBD2 (6 bases). This CDR3 spans 15 amino acids. With 7 bases removed from V and 3 bases from J, the gap between germline ends came to 19 bases. Germline CDR1 and CDR2: MNHEY and SMNVEV (reference sequence). The CDR3 nucleotides are TGTGCCAGCAAATTTACCTCCGGGACTCACTACGAGCAGTACTTC. Translated: CASKFTSGTHYEQYF.

This clonotype was recorded at least ten times. The chain is built from TRBV4-1 and TRBJ2-2; no reliable D call. The CDR3 covers 16 residues. Trimming shortened V by 2 bases and J by 0 bases, and 10 bases separated the two germline ends. The V gene's germline CDR1 is MGHRA and CDR2 YSYEKL. The CDR3 protein is CASSQQRIANTGELFF. DNA for the CDR3: TGCGCCAGCAGCCAACAACGGATCGCGAACACCGGGGAGCTGTTTTTT.

This clonotype was counted a few times. The chain carries TRBV27 and TRBJ2-2; D may correspond to TRBD1 or TRBD2 (6 bases each). V lost 0 bases and J lost 5, with 16 bases in between. This CDR3 spans 17 amino acids. Germline loops: CDR1 MNHEY, CDR2 SMNVEV (reference sequence). The CDR3 protein is CASSLSRGDDTTGELFF. The CDR3 DNA follows: TGTGCCAGCAGTTTATCGAGGGGGGATGACACGACCGGGGAGCTGTTTTTT.

This clonotype showed up just a few times. The V and J genes are TRBV23-1 and TRBJ2-2; possible D gene TRBD2, 7 bases. TRBV23-1 counts as an open reading frame of uncertain function. Trimming pared 8 bases from V and 4 bases from J, leaving 17 bases between. The CDR3 is made up of 15 amino acids. The CDR3 here is CASPKGGRITGELFF. The CDR3 bases are TGCGCCAGCCCCAAGGGGGGGCGTATCACCGGGGAGCTGTTTTTT.

The genes are TRBV6-5 and TRBJ2-3, with TRBD2 matching over 7 bases. Germline V CDR1 and CDR2: MNHEY, SVGAGI. The CDR3 has 16 amino acids. Germline trimming cut 0 bases from V and 5 bases from J; bases unmatched to any gene: 8. The DNA for the CDR3 is TGTGCCAGCAGTTACTCTCGGCGGGAGATGAAAGATACGCAGTATTTT. It is translated as CASSYSRREMKDTQYF.

The chain uses TRBV20-1 and TRBJ1-2, with 9 bases fitting TRBD1. The germline gives CDR1 DFQATT, CDR2 SNEGSKA (reference sequence). Germline trimming cut 2 bases from V and 8 bases from J; bases unmatched to any gene: 6. The CDR3 is 13 residues long. In nucleotides, the CDR3 is TGCAGTGCTAGACCTGGGACAGGGCAAGGCTACACCTTC. Encoded protein: CSARPGTGQGYTF.

This chain links TRBV4-2 with TRBJ1-4; the D is unclear. In germline, CDR1 is LGHNA, CDR2 YNFKEQ. This CDR3 contains 16 residues. Trimming stripped 4 bases from V and 4 bases from J, with 16 bases between. CDR3 in amino acids: CASSPKPTEGNEKLFF. The CDR3 DNA sequence: TGTGCCAGCAGCCCGAAACCTACTGAGGGTAATGAAAAACTGTTTTTT.